This T cell receptor (beta chain) was sequenced for a study of blood T cell repertoires in COVID-19. Per the original methods: Cell counts per sample came from amplifying reference gene primers. Generated by immunoSEQ multiplex PCR, the TCRdb table keeps only in-frame clones and is missing some. D and trimming come from the DNA, and the V and J calls and clone size come from that table. The repertoire holds about 140,000 clones, with about 90% as singletons. The sample holds a few counts of this clone. The length of the CDR3 is 13 residues. Germline V gene data show CDR1 as MNHEY and CDR2 as SVGAGI. V lost 6 bases to trimming and J lost 0 bases, with 6 bases between them.

The receptor's source is a man aged 50-59 years with active COVID-19. This chain uses TRBV6-5 with TRBJ1-5, with no clear D. The sample consisted of peripheral blood. CDR3 in amino acids: CASRPHSNQPQHF. In DNA form, the CDR3 reads TGTGCCAGCAGGCCACATAGCAATCAGCCCCAGCATTTT.